The 14 T cell receptor beta chains below come from one sample, sequenced in a study of early T cells in non-severe SARS-CoV-2 infection. One entry per CDR3 protein results from TCRdb running MiXCR on the 5' RACE reads. The sample lists approximately 83,000 distinct CDR3 sequences, more than 13% occurring once. Specimen: whole blood. The receptors derive from an adult who was a healthcare worker with PCR-confirmed SARS-CoV-2 infection or an uninfected control (not recorded which).

The gene calls are TRBV5-1 and TRBJ2-1; D uncertain. Germline CDR1 reads SGHRS; CDR2 reads YFSETQ. The length of the CDR3 is 15 residues. Between the trimmed V and J ends, which lost 4 bases and 6 bases, there was a span of 17 bases. This chain's CDR3 is CASSPSRISGNEQFF. The CDR3 DNA reads TGCGCCAGCAGCCCATCCAGGATCTCGGGCAATGAGCAGTTCTTC.

This sequence joins TRBV9 and TRBJ1-1; D is ambiguous. This CDR3 comprises 13 residues. Looked up from germline, CDR1 is SGDLS and CDR2 is YYNGEE. V gave up 2 bases and J gave up 4 bases, with 9 bases separating them. The CDR3 loop is CASSVRVSTEAFF. The CDR3 DNA reads as TGTGCCAGCAGCGTGAGGGTTAGCACTGAAGCTTTCTTT.

This clonotype was counted many times. J is TRBJ1-5 and V is TRBV6-2 or TRBV6-3; D possibly corresponds to TRBD1 (6 bases). Germline V lookup: CDR1 MNHEY, CDR2 SVGEGT. This CDR3 spans 15 amino acids. Trimming removed 6 bases from V and 6 bases from J, with 18 bases in between. The CDR3 DNA reads as TGTGCCAGCAGCCCGGGGGCGGACGTTAGTCAGCCCCAGCATTTT. Translated, it gives CASSPGADVSQPQHF.

The table lists this clonotype with a few counts. This chain uses TRBV5-1 with TRBJ2-7; no clear D gene. V shed 4 bases and J shed 5 bases, with 16 bases lying between them. This CDR3 region has 14 residues. Germline V gives CDR1 SGHRS, CDR2 YFSETQ. CDR3 nucleotide sequence: TGCGCCAGCAGCCCTGGACGCCGAGACGACGAGCAGTACTTC. This encodes CASSPGRRDDEQYF.

This clonotype has at least ten counts. The J gene is TRBJ2-7, the V gene TRBV7-3, with 9 bases that match TRBD1. This CDR3 spans 13 amino acids. The J segment lost 6 bases and the V segment lost 2 bases, leaving 2 bases of the junction unmatched. Germline lookup yields CDR1 SGHTA and CDR2 FQGTGA. The CDR3 nucleotides are TGTGCCAGCAGCTTATTGACAGGGGGCGAGCAGTACTTC. It is translated as CASSLLTGGEQYF. Combining the CDR3 with reference TRBV7-3 and TRBJ2-7 gives the whole variable domain GAGVSQTPSNKVTEKGKYVELRCDPISGHTALYWYRQSLGQGPEFLIYFQGTGAADDSGLPNDRFFAVRPEGSVSTLKIQRTERGDSAVYLCASSLLTGGEQYFGPGTRLTVT.

This clonotype has only a few counts. For the CDR3, the DNA is TGTGCCAGCAGTCCAGGGACGGCCACAGATACGCAGTATTTT. This codes for CASSPGTATDTQYF. The rearrangement links TRBV12-3 or TRBV12-4 to TRBJ2-3; D assignment may be TRBD1 or TRBD2 (5 bases each). The CDR3 extends over 14 amino acids. The V and J ends lost 5 bases and 2 bases respectively, with 11 bases between them.

Only a few counts were recorded for this clonotype. V is TRBV5-4 and J is TRBJ2-3, with D hard to call. The CDR3 is 13 amino acids. Germline CDR1 is SGHNT and CDR2 is YYREEE (reference sequence). Trimming took off 1 base at V and 3 bases at J, with 6 bases between the two ends. CDR3 residues: CASSLMLTDTQYF. In nucleotides, the CDR3 is TGTGCCAGCAGCTTGATGTTAACAGATACGCAGTATTTT.

V and J are TRBV27 and TRBJ2-7, with 10 bases aligning to TRBD1. The CDR3 runs 14 residues. Germline V gene data show CDR1 as MNHEY and CDR2 as SMNVEV (reference sequence). V dropped 4 bases and J dropped 7; count of bases not matched to a gene: 7. CDR3 sequence: CASSSPTGGWEQYF. DNA for the CDR3: TGTGCCAGCAGTTCCCCGACAGGGGGCTGGGAGCAGTACTTC.

This chain uses TRBV6-5 with TRBJ2-7; D remains unclear. Germline CDR1 MNHEY, CDR2 SVGAGI. The CDR3 loop spans 15 amino acids. Trimming took 0 bases from V and 2 from J, leaving 11 bases between them. The CDR3 DNA reads TGTGCCAGCAGTTACTCCTTCGACTTGACCTACGAGCAGTACTTC. Its protein is CASSYSFDLTYEQYF.

This clonotype was recorded at least ten times. This chain connects TRBV11-2 to TRBJ2-7, with a possible D match to TRBD2 (5 bases). CDR1 SGHAT and CDR2 FQNNGV come from the germline V gene. Deletions cut 5 bases from V and 3 bases from J, with 14 bases between. The CDR3 sequence is 14 residues long. The CDR3 reads CASSPSIRDYEQYF. CDR3 DNA: TGTGCCAGCAGCCCCTCGATCCGGGACTACGAGCAGTACTTC.

A few counts support this clonotype. The CDR3 sequence: CASSLLNEQFF. CDR3 sequence (DNA): TGTGCCAGCAGCTTACTGAATGAGCAGTTCTTC. J is TRBJ2-1 and V is TRBV7-2; no reliable D call. V was pared by 2 bases and J by 7 bases, with 3 bases between. The CDR3 extends over 11 amino acids. Germline lookup yields CDR1 SGHTA and CDR2 FQGNSA.

This clonotype was seen more than once but under ten times. This chain connects TRBV6-5 to TRBJ1-2; D is possibly TRBD1 (6 bases). Germline assignment: CDR1 MNHEY and CDR2 SVGAGI. V lost 2 bases and J 4 bases, leaving 8 bases between the germline ends. The CDR3 has 13 amino acids. The CDR3 DNA follows: TGTGCCAGCAGTTACGGGACAAGCTATGGCTACACCTTC. Amino acid sequence: CASSYGTSYGYTF.

This clonotype appeared a few times. The V gene is TRBV7-2, the J gene TRBJ2-7; 10 nucleotides agree with TRBD2. Germline V CDR1 and CDR2: SGHTA, FQGNSA. This CDR3 comprises 16 residues. With 8 bases clipped from V and 4 bases from J, the junction kept 14 bases outside the gene matches. The CDR3 loop reads CASSGERGGRWYEQYF. DNA for the CDR3: TGTGCCAGCTCTGGCGAGCGGGGGGGCCGGTGGTACGAGCAGTACTTC.

This clonotype has only a few counts. This chain joins TRBV28 and TRBJ1-6; 7 nucleotides align to TRBD1. The V segment lost 6 bases and the J segment 4 bases; nucleotides outside the gene matches: 18. CDR1 and CDR2 from the germline V gene are MDHEN and SYDVKM. This CDR3 contains 19 residues. This CDR3 is CASSTPPFDRDIYNSPLHF. The CDR3 nucleotides read TGTGCCAGCAGCACCCCACCCTTTGACAGGGACATATATAATTCACCCCTCCACTTT.